This TCR beta chain is from a study of response to subunit inactivated influenza vaccine. Germline V gives CDR1 MDHEN, CDR2 SYDVKM. V gave up 2 bases and J gave up 2 bases, with 16 bases separating them. This CDR3 has 17 residues. Each CDR3 protein gets one entry after TCRdb re-called the RT-PCR reads with MiXCR. This repertoire shows a few hundred thousand distinct CDR3 sequences, around 10% found once; its top ten account for 8% to 13%. Another study also made use of these data, one on T cells expressing NK-cell markers. That study adds: TCR beta cDNA was generated via 5'RACE template switching incorporating UMIs. TCR beta repertoires came from sorted CD3+CD56+NKG2C+, CD3+CD56+NKG2C- and CD3+CD56-NKG2C+ T cells. With respect to HCMV, most of the eight sequenced donors were seropositive, and one was seronegative.

The chain uses TRBV28 and TRBJ2-1; the D call may be TRBD1 or TRBD2 (6 bases each). Sequenced material: PBMCs from blood, taken on the day of vaccination. This sequence was found in a man between 50 and 59 years old who received an inactivated influenza vaccine. Written as DNA, the CDR3 is TGTGCCAGCAGTTTAACAGTGGGGGGCAGCACCTACAATGAGCAGTTCTTC. Amino acid sequence: CASSLTVGGSTYNEQFF. The full variable domain, its missing parts supplied by reference TRBV28 and TRBJ2-1, is DVKVTQSSRYLVKRTGEKVFLECVQDMDHENMFWYRQDPGLGLRLIYFSYDVKMKEKGDIPEGYSVSREKKERFSLILESASTNQTSMYLCASSLTVGGSTYNEQFFGPGTRLTVL.